Listed here are 11 T cell receptor beta chains from one sample, sequenced in a study of CD8 T cells in Susac syndrome. A quantity of roughly 0.5 to 1 ug RNA underwent reverse transcription using random hexamers. Each CDR3 protein gets one entry after TCRdb re-called the immunoSEQ multiplex PCR reads with MiXCR. The sample carries 150,000 to 200,000 distinct CDR3 sequences, roughly 95% recorded once. The sequencing sample was made of CD4+ T cells from PBMCs. These receptors were obtained from a human donor with multiple sclerosis.

The V gene is TRBV24-1, the J gene TRBJ1-5; no definite D call. This CDR3 has 15 residues. Germline V gene data show CDR1 as KGHDR and CDR2 as SFDVKD. V was clipped by 5 bases and J by 0 bases, with 10 bases between them. The CDR3 DNA is TGTGCCACCAGTGCCCTAGGGAGTAGCAATCAGCCCCAGCATTTT. Translated: CATSALGSSNQPQHF.

This clonotype was picked up one time. V is TRBV3-1 and J is TRBJ1-2, with D unresolved. Germline CDR1 and CDR2: LGHDT and YNNKEL (reference sequence). The CDR3 has 13 amino acids. V was shortened by 4 bases and J by 4 bases, with 10 bases between the two germline ends. As DNA, the CDR3 is TGTGCCAGCAGCCCCGGTTTTGGCTATGGCTACACCTTC. The encoded protein is CASSPGFGYGYTF. Variable domain in full (rest from reference TRBV3-1 and TRBJ1-2): DTAVSQTPKYLVTQMGNDKSIKCEQNLGHDTMYWYKQDSKKFLKIMFSYNNKELIINETVPNRFSPKSPDKAHLNLHINSLELGDSAVYFCASSPGFGYGYTFGSGTRLTVV.

Here the CDR3 DNA reads TGTGCCAGCCAGGACAGCAATCAGCCCCAGCATTTT. It specifies CASQDSNQPQHF. The chain joins TRBV6-2 or TRBV6-3 to TRBJ1-5, with D uncertain. This CDR3 has 12 amino acids. V lost 8 bases and J lost 1, with 6 bases in between. The germline CDR1 and CDR2 sequences are MNHEY and SVGEGT.

The chain recombines TRBV7-3 with TRBJ2-3; perhaps D is TRBD1 or TRBD2 (6 bases each). Trimming shortened V by 2 bases and J by 2 bases, and 14 bases separated the two germline ends. The CDR3 loop spans 16 amino acids. Germline-derived CDR1 and CDR2 are SGHTA and FQGTGA. The CDR3 DNA is TGTGCCAGCAGCTTAGGAGGGACACAAAACACAGATACGCAGTATTTT. This translates into CASSLGGTQNTDTQYF.

The CDR3 here is CASSLQALNYGYTF. CDR3 nucleotides: TGTGCCAGCAGCCTTCAGGCACTTAACTATGGCTACACCTTC. The chain uses TRBV9 and TRBJ1-2; no reliable D call. CDR1 and CDR2 (germline): SGDLS, YYNGEE. Trimming removed 4 bases at V and 1 base at J, with 11 bases between. This CDR3 contains 14 residues.

The J gene is TRBJ2-1, the V gene TRBV6-5; 15 nucleotides line up with TRBD2. The CDR3 totals 18 residues. Trimming at V came to 0 bases and at J to 7 bases, leaving 7 bases not matched to a gene. Germline V lookup: CDR1 MNHEY, CDR2 SVGAGI. CDR3 sequence reads: CASSYSGLAGGPRNEQFF. CDR3 DNA sequence: TGTGCCAGCAGTTACTCCGGACTAGCGGGGGGGCCCCGGAATGAGCAGTTCTTC.

The J gene is TRBJ2-7, the V gene TRBV20-1; TRBD1 agrees at 8 bases. This CDR3 is 13 amino acids long. Germline-derived CDR1 and CDR2 are DFQATT and SNEGSKA (reference sequence). Trimming cost V 5 bases and J 1 base; bases outside gene matches: 4. The CDR3 bases are TGCAGTGCTCCGGGACAGGCGTCCTACGAGCAGTACTTC. Protein product: CSAPGQASYEQYF.

The J gene is TRBJ2-5, the V gene TRBV6-5; D is perhaps TRBD1 or TRBD2 (5 bases each). Germline CDR1 MNHEY, CDR2 SVGAGI. CDR3 size: 14 residues. The V end lost 2 bases, the J end lost 1 base, and 8 bases lay between the germline ends. As DNA, the CDR3 is TGTGCCAGCAGTTACCGGGACGGCCAAGAGACCCAGTACTTC. This sequence encodes CASSYRDGQETQYF.

The chain uses TRBV20-1 and TRBJ2-5; unclear D gene. The CDR3 length is 13 residues. The ends were cut back, 0 bases at V and 6 bases at J, with 11 bases in the middle. The V gene's germline CDR1 is DFQATT and CDR2 SNEGSKA (reference sequence). The DNA of the CDR3 is TGCAGTGCTAGAGATCGAAGGACGAAGACCCAGTACTTC. As protein: CSARDRRTKTQYF.

V is TRBV30 and J is TRBJ2-3, with 9 bases aligning to TRBD1. This CDR3 has 15 amino acids. V lost 2 bases and J lost 2; bases outside the gene matches: 5. Germline assignment: CDR1 GTSNPN and CDR2 SVGIG (reference sequence). Here the CDR3 reads CAWSRGTGNTDTQYF. The CDR3 DNA sequence: TGTGCCTGGAGTAGGGGGACAGGGAACACAGATACGCAGTATTTT.

The V and J genes are TRBV29-1 and TRBJ1-4; TRBD1 aligns across 7 bases. Germline-derived CDR1 and CDR2 are SQVTM and ANQGSEA. This CDR3 contains 13 residues. CDR3 nucleotides: TGCAGTGCGGCGAGGGGGCAGGATGAAAAACTGTTTTTT. Protein: CSAARGQDEKLFF.